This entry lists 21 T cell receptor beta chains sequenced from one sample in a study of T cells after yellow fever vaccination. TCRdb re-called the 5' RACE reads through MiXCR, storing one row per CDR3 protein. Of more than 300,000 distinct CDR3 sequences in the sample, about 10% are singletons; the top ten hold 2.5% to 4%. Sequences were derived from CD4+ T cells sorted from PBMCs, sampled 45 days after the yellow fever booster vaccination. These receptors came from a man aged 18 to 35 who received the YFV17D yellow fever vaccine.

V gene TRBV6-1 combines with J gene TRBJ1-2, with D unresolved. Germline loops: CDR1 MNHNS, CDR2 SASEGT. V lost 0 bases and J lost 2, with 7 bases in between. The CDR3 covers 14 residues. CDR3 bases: TGTGCCAGCAGTGAAGCGCCAGGCAACTATGGCTACACCTTC. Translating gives CASSEAPGNYGYTF.

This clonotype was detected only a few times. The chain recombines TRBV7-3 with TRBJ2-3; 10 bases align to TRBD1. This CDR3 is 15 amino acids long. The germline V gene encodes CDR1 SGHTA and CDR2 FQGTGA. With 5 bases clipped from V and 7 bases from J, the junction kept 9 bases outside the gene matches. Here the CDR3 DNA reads TGTGCCAGCAGCATTGGGGGACAGGGGTTAAATACGCAGTATTTT. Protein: CASSIGGQGLNTQYF.

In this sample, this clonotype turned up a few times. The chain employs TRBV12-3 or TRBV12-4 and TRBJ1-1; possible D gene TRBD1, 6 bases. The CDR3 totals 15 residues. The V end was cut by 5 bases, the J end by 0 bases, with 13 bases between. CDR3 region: CASSPRTDMNTEAFF. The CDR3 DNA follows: TGTGCCAGCAGTCCCCGGACAGACATGAACACTGAAGCTTTCTTT.

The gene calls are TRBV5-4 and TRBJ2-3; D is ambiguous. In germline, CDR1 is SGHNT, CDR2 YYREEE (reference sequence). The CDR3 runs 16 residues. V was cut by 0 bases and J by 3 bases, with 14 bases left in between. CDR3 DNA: TGTGCCAGCAGCTTGGCCGGTAGTAGAAAGACAGATACGCAGTATTTT. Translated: CASSLAGSRKTDTQYF.

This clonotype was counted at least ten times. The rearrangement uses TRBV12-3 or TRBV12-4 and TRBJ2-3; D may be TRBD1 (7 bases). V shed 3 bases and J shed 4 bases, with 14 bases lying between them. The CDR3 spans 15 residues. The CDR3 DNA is TGTGCCAGCAGTTTTGGTGCGGGACAGTCAGATACGCAGTATTTT. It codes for CASSFGAGQSDTQYF.

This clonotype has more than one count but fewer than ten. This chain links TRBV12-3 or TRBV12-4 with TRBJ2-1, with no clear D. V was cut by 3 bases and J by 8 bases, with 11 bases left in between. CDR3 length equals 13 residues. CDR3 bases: TGTGCCAGCAGTTTTGGAGTCGCCGATGAGCAGTTCTTC. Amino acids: CASSFGVADEQFF.

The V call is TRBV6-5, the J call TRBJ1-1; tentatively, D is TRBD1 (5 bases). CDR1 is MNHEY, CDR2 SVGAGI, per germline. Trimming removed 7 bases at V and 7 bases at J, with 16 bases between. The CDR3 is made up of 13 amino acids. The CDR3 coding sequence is TGTGCCAGCACTGGGACCGACAGTTTTGAAGCTTTCTTT. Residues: CASTGTDSFEAFF.

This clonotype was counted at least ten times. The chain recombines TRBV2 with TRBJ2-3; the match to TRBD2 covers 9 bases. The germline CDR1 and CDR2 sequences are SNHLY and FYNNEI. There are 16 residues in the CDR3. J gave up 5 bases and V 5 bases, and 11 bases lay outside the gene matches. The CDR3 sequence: CASSTPGRGGRDTQYF. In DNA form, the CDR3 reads TGTGCCAGCAGTACCCCGGGGCGGGGGGGAAGAGATACGCAGTATTTT.

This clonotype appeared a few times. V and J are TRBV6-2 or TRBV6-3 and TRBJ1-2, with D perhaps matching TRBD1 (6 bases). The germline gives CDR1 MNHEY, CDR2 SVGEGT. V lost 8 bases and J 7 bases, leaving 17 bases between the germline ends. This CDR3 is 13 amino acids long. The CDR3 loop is CASATGLRSGYTF. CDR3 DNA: TGTGCCAGCGCTACAGGGTTAAGGAGTGGCTACACCTTC.

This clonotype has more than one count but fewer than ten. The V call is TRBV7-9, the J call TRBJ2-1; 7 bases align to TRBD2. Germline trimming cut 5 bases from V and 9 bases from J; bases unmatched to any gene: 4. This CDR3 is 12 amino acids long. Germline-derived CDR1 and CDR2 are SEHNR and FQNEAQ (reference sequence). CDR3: CASSPPGGEQFF. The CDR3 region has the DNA TGTGCCAGCAGCCCCCCGGGGGGTGAGCAGTTCTTC.

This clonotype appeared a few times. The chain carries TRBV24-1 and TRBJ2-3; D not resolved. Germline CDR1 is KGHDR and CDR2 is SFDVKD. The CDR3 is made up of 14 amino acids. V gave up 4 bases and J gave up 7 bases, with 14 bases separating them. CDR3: CATSESWNVNTQYF. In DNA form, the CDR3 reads TGTGCCACCAGTGAAAGTTGGAACGTAAATACGCAGTATTTT.

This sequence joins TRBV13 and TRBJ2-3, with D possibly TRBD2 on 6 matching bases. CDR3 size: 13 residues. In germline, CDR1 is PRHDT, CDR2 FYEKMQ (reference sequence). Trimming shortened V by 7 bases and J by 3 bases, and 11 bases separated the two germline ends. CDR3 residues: CASTGGTTDTQYF. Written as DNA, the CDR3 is TGTGCCAGCACTGGGGGGACGACAGATACGCAGTATTTT.

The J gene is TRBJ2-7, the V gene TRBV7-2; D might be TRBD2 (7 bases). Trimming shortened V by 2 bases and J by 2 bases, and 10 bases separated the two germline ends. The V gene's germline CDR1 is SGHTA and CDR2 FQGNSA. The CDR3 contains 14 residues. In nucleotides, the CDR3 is TGTGCCAGCAGCTTATCCGGGGGGCCCTACGAGCAGTACTTC. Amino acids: CASSLSGGPYEQYF.

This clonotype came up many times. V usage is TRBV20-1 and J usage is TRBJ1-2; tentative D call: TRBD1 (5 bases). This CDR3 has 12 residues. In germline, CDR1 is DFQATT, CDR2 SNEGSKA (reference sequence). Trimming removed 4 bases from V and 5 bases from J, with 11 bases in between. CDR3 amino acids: CSATLRGYGYTF. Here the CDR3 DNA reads TGCAGTGCTACCCTCCGGGGGTATGGCTACACCTTC.

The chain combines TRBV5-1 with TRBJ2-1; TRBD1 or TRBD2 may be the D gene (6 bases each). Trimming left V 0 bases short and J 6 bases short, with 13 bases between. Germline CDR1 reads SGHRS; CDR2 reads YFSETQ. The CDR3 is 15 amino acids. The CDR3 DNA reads TGCGCCAGCAGCTTGGACGGGGGCTCTGGCAATGAGCAGTTCTTC. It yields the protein CASSLDGGSGNEQFF.

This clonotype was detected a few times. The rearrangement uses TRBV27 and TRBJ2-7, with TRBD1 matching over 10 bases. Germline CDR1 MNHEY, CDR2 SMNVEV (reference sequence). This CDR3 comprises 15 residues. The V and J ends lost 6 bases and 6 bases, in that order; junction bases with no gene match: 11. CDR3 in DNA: TGTGCCAGCAGAGGGGACGGGGACAGGGGAAGCGAGCAGTACTTC. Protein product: CASRGDGDRGSEQYF.

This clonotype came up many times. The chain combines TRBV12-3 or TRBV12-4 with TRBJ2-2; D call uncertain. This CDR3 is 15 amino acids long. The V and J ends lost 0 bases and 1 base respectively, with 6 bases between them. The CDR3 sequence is CASSLASVNTGELFF. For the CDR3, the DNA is TGTGCCAGCAGTTTAGCGTCCGTGAACACCGGGGAGCTGTTTTTT.

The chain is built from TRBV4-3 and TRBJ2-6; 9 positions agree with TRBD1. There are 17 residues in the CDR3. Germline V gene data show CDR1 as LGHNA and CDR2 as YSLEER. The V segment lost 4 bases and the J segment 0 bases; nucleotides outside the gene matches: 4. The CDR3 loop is CASSRDRDFSGANVLTF. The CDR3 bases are TGCGCCAGCAGCCGGGACAGGGATTTCTCTGGGGCCAACGTCCTGACTTTC.

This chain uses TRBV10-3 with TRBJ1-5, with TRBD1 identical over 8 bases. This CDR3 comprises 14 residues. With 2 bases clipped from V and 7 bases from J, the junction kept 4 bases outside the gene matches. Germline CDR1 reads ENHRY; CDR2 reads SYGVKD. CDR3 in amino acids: CAISERTGRQPQHF. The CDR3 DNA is TGTGCCATCAGTGAGAGGACAGGGCGACAGCCCCAGCATTTT.

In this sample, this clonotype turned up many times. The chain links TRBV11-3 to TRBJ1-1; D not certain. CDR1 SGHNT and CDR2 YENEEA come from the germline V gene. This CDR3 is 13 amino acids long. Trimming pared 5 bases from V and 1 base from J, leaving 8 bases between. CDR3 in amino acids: CASSPNTNTEAFF. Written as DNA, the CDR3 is TGTGCCAGCAGCCCAAACACGAACACTGAAGCTTTCTTT.

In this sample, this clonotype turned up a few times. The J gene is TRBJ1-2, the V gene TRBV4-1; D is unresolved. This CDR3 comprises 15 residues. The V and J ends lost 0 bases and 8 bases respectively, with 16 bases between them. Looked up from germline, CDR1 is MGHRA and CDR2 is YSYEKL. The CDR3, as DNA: TGCGCCAGCAGCCAAGATAGGTCCACACTTGCCGGCTACACCTTC. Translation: CASSQDRSTLAGYTF.